Listed below are T cell receptor beta chains from one sample, sequenced in a study of early T cells in non-severe SARS-CoV-2 infection. TCRdb analysed the 5' RACE reads with MiXCR anew, one entry per CDR3 protein. The sample includes about 55,000 distinct CDR3 sequences, approximately 15% of them seen just once. The sequenced sample was whole blood, obtained at baseline. Receptor source: an adult who was a healthcare worker with PCR-confirmed SARS-CoV-2 infection or an uninfected control (not recorded which). Both conserved end residues are part of each CDR3.

j_gene: TRBJ2-3; v_gene: TRBV6-2/TRBV6-3; CDR3aa: CASTRTGRADTQYF
j_gene: TRBJ1-6; v_gene: TRBV28; CDR3aa: CASSAPGTGQSPLHF
j_gene: TRBJ2-3; v_gene: TRBV6-5; CDR3aa: CASSKLAGVRDTQYF
j_gene: TRBJ2-3; v_gene: TRBV11-2; CDR3aa: CASRRHQGTREEANTQYF
j_gene: TRBJ2-1; v_gene: TRBV10-3; CDR3aa: CAISDWSRGSNEQFF
j_gene: TRBJ2-7; v_gene: TRBV10-2; CDR3aa: CASSSAARWEQYF
j_gene: TRBJ2-4; v_gene: TRBV23-1; CDR3aa: CASSQSGADTSTSKNIQYF
j_gene: TRBJ2-3; v_gene: TRBV20-1; CDR3aa: CSARQKYTSGSGYTQYF
j_gene: TRBJ2-2; v_gene: TRBV28; CDR3aa: CASSSGTNTGELFF
j_gene: TRBJ1-5; v_gene: TRBV4-2; CDR3aa: CASSQDWGSQPQHF
j_gene: TRBJ2-2; v_gene: TRBV12-3/TRBV12-4; CDR3aa: CASRGFTGELFF
j_gene: TRBJ2-7; v_gene: TRBV28; CDR3aa: CASRLASLYEQYF
j_gene: TRBJ1-1; v_gene: TRBV12-3/TRBV12-4; CDR3aa: CASSRRGNTEAFF
j_gene: TRBJ2-7; v_gene: TRBV10-3; CDR3aa: CAIRGTSGGIRAYEQYF
j_gene: TRBJ2-7; v_gene: TRBV6-1; CDR3aa: CASTGTSYSYEQYF
j_gene: TRBJ2-3; v_gene: TRBV3-1; CDR3aa: CASSPWTSETIDTQYF
j_gene: TRBJ2-3; v_gene: TRBV7-2; CDR3aa: CASSPRLAGAPDTQYF
j_gene: TRBJ2-1; v_gene: TRBV11-2; CDR3aa: CASAGQNYNEQFF
j_gene: TRBJ1-4; v_gene: TRBV29-1; CDR3aa: CSAAPTGSNEKLFF
j_gene: TRBJ2-4; v_gene: TRBV7-9; CDR3aa: CAIPERDIQYF
j_gene: TRBJ1-4; v_gene: TRBV5-5; CDR3aa: CASSLAGALHNEKLFF
j_gene: TRBJ2-1; v_gene: TRBV5-1; CDR3aa: CASRLSGPRNEQFF
j_gene: TRBJ2-7; v_gene: TRBV9; CDR3aa: CASSQGTGDGEQYF
j_gene: TRBJ2-2; v_gene: TRBV20-1; CDR3aa: CSARDLRQGANTGELFF
j_gene: TRBJ2-4; v_gene: TRBV7-9; CDR3aa: CASSPRGVAGNIQYF
j_gene: TRBJ2-7; v_gene: TRBV7-9; CDR3aa: CASSLAGEETYGQYF
j_gene: TRBJ2-3; v_gene: TRBV7-2; CDR3aa: CASSPVQGNTQYF
j_gene: TRBJ1-1; v_gene: TRBV5-1; CDR3aa: CASSQDRSEAFF
j_gene: TRBJ1-1; v_gene: TRBV7-9; CDR3aa: CASSLTSPLIAFF